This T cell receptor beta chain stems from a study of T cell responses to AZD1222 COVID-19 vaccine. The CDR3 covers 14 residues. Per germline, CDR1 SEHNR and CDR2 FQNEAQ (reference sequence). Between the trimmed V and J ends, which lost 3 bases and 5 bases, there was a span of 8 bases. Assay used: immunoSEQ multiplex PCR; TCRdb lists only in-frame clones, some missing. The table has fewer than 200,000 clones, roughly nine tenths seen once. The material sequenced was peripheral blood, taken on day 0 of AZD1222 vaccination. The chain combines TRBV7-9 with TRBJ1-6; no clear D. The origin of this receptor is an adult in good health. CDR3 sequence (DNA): TGTGCCAGCAGCTTCCAACAGAATAATTCACCCCTCCACTTT. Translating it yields CASSFQQNNSPLHF.